The 30 T cell receptor beta chains listed next were all sequenced from one sample in a study of blood T cell repertoires in COVID-19. Produced via immunoSEQ multiplex PCR; TCRdb's table is partial and in-frame only. The repertoire holds about 130,000 clones, around 73% seen once, with over 9.5% in the top ten. The sample consisted of peripheral blood. Receptor source: a man aged 60-69 years who had recovered from COVID-19.

This chain links TRBV28 with TRBJ2-2; TRBD2 aligns across 7 bases. Germline assignment: CDR1 MDHEN and CDR2 SYDVKM. The CDR3 runs 14 residues. V lost 3 bases, J lost 7 bases, and 5 bases stayed unmatched. The CDR3 loop reads CASSLRRGYGELFF. The CDR3 DNA sequence: TGTGCCAGCAGTTTGAGGCGGGGGTACGGGGAGCTGTTTTTT.

The rearrangement links TRBV19 to TRBJ2-7; D is unresolved. CDR1 LNHDA and CDR2 SQIVND come from the germline V gene (reference sequence). V was clipped by 3 bases and J by 0 bases, with 9 bases between them. The length of the CDR3 is 14 residues. This CDR3 is CASSMSGGSYEQYF. The CDR3 DNA reads TGTGCCAGTAGTATGTCCGGTGGCTCCTACGAGCAGTACTTC.

The chain recombines TRBV19 with TRBJ2-5, with TRBD2 matching over 10 bases. The CDR3 covers 16 residues. Germline V lookup: CDR1 LNHDA, CDR2 SQIVND (reference sequence). V shed 1 base, J shed 5 bases, and the junction held 7 bases outside the gene matches. The CDR3, as DNA: TGTGCCAGTAGTATAGTAACAGCGGGGGGGCACGAGACCCAGTACTTC. Amino acids: CASSIVTAGGHETQYF.

This clone was counted a single time. The chain recombines TRBV29-1 with TRBJ1-2, with 9 bases that match TRBD1. Germline V CDR1 and CDR2: SQVTM, ANQGSEA. This CDR3 contains 13 residues. V dropped 3 bases and J dropped 4; count of bases not matched to a gene: 3. The chain's CDR3 is CSVDGTGPYGYTF. The CDR3 bases are TGCAGCGTTGATGGGACAGGGCCCTATGGCTACACCTTC.

J is TRBJ2-7 and V is TRBV5-1; 11 nucleotides line up with TRBD2. The V segment lost 0 bases and the J segment 8 bases; nucleotides outside the gene matches: 4. This CDR3 region has 14 residues. In germline, CDR1 is SGHRS, CDR2 YFSETQ. CDR3 residues: CASSLVSGRGQQYF. The CDR3 DNA follows: TGCGCCAGCAGCTTGGTTAGCGGGAGGGGCCAGCAGTACTTC.

The rearrangement uses TRBV5-6 and TRBJ2-5, with TRBD1 as a possible D gene (6 bases). The CDR3 loop spans 12 amino acids. The V end lost 3 bases, the J end lost 5 bases, and 8 bases lay between the germline ends. Germline V gene lookup returns CDR1 SGHDT and CDR2 YYEEEE. Here the CDR3 reads CASSSQGETQYF. CDR3 DNA sequence: TGTGCCAGCAGCTCGCAGGGGGAGACCCAGTACTTC.

The chain combines TRBV5-4 with TRBJ1-2; 10 positions match TRBD1. Germline CDR1 and CDR2: SGHNT and YYREEE (reference sequence). The length of the CDR3 is 15 residues. The trim removed 2 bases at V and 3 bases at J, leaving 4 bases unmatched. The CDR3 coding sequence is TGTGCCAGCAGCTTACGGACAGGGGGTGACTATGGCTACACCTTC. This codes for CASSLRTGGDYGYTF.

The rearrangement uses TRBV28 and TRBJ2-1; no definite D call. V dropped 3 bases and J dropped 8 bases, with 17 bases sitting between them. The germline V gene has CDR1 MDHEN and CDR2 SYDVKM. This CDR3 has 15 residues. This CDR3 is CASSFSARVRDEQFF. The CDR3 bases are TGTGCCAGCAGTTTTTCCGCCCGGGTTCGCGATGAGCAGTTCTTC.

This chain connects TRBV28 to TRBJ2-7; 9 bases fit TRBD1. CDR1 MDHEN and CDR2 SYDVKM come from the germline V gene. The CDR3 has 15 residues. The ends lost 6 bases at V and 4 bases at J; junction bases unmatched: 10. CDR3 loop: CASRGQTGGIYEQYF. The CDR3 DNA follows: TGTGCCAGCAGAGGACAGACAGGGGGGATATACGAGCAGTACTTC.

This chain connects TRBV10-2 to TRBJ1-4; maybe TRBD1 (6 bases). Trimming removed 0 bases from V and 3 bases from J, with 11 bases in between. The germline gives CDR1 WSHSY, CDR2 SAAADI. The CDR3 covers 16 residues. The DNA for the CDR3 is TGCGCCAGCAGTGAGTCGACAGGCAGGCCTAATGAAAAACTGTTTTTT. Its translation: CASSESTGRPNEKLFF.

V usage is TRBV29-1 and J usage is TRBJ1-2; D ambiguous. The CDR3 has 13 residues. Germline V CDR1 and CDR2: SQVTM, ANQGSEA. V was pared by 6 bases and J by 4 bases, with 15 bases between. The CDR3 region has the DNA TGCAGCGTCCCCCCTGCGGCGGGCTATGGCTACACCTTC. It is translated as CSVPPAAGYGYTF.

The chain has TRBV5-1 and TRBJ1-2; D remains ambiguous. Trimming shortened V by 0 bases and J by 2 bases, and 8 bases separated the two germline ends. The germline CDR1 and CDR2 sequences are SGHRS and YFSETQ. CDR3 length: 14 amino acids. Here the CDR3 reads CASSLGNQNYGYTF. The CDR3 nucleotides are TGCGCCAGCAGCTTGGGTAACCAGAACTATGGCTACACCTTC.

By share of the sample, this clone is medium-sized. The genes are TRBV7-9 and TRBJ2-3; 15 bases are a match to TRBD2. CDR1 is SEHNR and CDR2 is FQNEAQ in the germline V gene (reference sequence). CDR3 size: 17 residues. V was clipped by 5 bases and J by 4 bases; unmatched bases: 7. CDR3 region: CASSPRTSGRAADTQYF. CDR3 nucleotides: TGTGCCAGCAGCCCCCGGACTAGCGGGAGGGCTGCAGATACGCAGTATTTT.

The chain joins TRBV15 to TRBJ2-2, with 9 positions matching TRBD2. Germline V gene lookup returns CDR1 LNHNV and CDR2 YYDKDF (reference sequence). This CDR3 comprises 18 residues. With V trimmed by 0 bases and J by 4 bases, 9 bases remained unmatched. CDR3 amino acids: CATSRDASGKDGTGELFF. The DNA for the CDR3 is TGTGCCACCAGCAGAGATGCTAGCGGGAAGGACGGCACCGGGGAGCTGTTTTTT.

The gene calls are TRBV5-8 and TRBJ1-1, with a possible D match to TRBD1 (6 bases). V gave up 1 base and J gave up 7 bases, with 14 bases separating them. Germline V gene lookup returns CDR1 SGHTS and CDR2 YDEGEE. The CDR3 contains 14 residues. CDR3 bases: TGTGCCAGCAGCTTGCAGGGGTTGTTCATTGAAGCTTTCTTT. Translating gives CASSLQGLFIEAFF.

This sequence joins TRBV27 and TRBJ1-1; 8 nucleotides line up with TRBD1. After removal of 6 bases from V and 5 bases from J, the junction contained 8 bases not matched to a gene. The CDR3 consists of 14 residues. Germline lookup yields CDR1 MNHEY and CDR2 SMNVEV (reference sequence). The CDR3 DNA sequence: TGTGCCAGCAGACCGTACAGGGGGAGGACTGAAGCTTTCTTT. This codes for CASRPYRGRTEAFF.

The rearrangement uses TRBV28 and TRBJ1-5; 7 nucleotides align to TRBD1. CDR1 and CDR2 from the germline V gene are MDHEN and SYDVKM. Trimming took 2 bases from V and 6 from J; bases not matched to a gene: 4. The CDR3 length is 14 residues. This CDR3 reads CASSLHRGGQPQHF. Here the CDR3 DNA reads TGTGCCAGCAGTTTACACAGGGGAGGTCAGCCCCAGCATTTT. Variable domain in full (rest from reference TRBV28 and TRBJ1-5): DVKVTQSSRYLVKRTGEKVFLECVQDMDHENMFWYRQDPGLGLRLIYFSYDVKMKEKGDIPEGYSVSREKKERFSLILESASTNQTSMYLCASSLHRGGQPQHFGDGTRLSIL.

The V call is TRBV27, the J call TRBJ2-1, with 11 bases matching TRBD2. CDR1 and CDR2 (germline): MNHEY, SMNVEV (reference sequence). The CDR3 covers 15 residues. V was pared by 2 bases and J by 7 bases, with 4 bases of the junction left unmatched. The CDR3 region is CASSLDSGGANEQFF. The CDR3 DNA is TGTGCCAGCAGTTTAGATAGCGGGGGGGCTAATGAGCAGTTCTTC.

This clone was seen a handful of times. The CDR3 is CASSLGTGRASEQYF. CDR3 coding DNA: TGTGCCAGCAGCTTGGGGACAGGGCGGGCGAGCGAGCAGTACTTC. This chain connects TRBV5-4 to TRBJ2-7, with TRBD1 identical over 8 bases. V was clipped by 0 bases and J by 6 bases; unmatched bases: 8. This CDR3 spans 15 amino acids. The V gene's germline CDR1 is SGHNT and CDR2 YYREEE (reference sequence).

The chain has TRBV5-1 and TRBJ2-3, with 10 bases aligning to TRBD2. Germline trimming cut 2 bases from V and 5 bases from J; bases unmatched to any gene: 8. CDR1 and CDR2 (germline): SGHRS, YFSETQ. This CDR3 spans 16 amino acids. CDR3 sequence reads: CASSFSGRRGGDTQYF. As DNA, the CDR3 is TGCGCCAGCAGCTTTAGCGGGAGGAGAGGGGGAGATACGCAGTATTTT.

The chain couples TRBV29-1 to TRBJ1-4, with D perhaps matching TRBD1 (6 bases). V was cut by 4 bases and J by 7 bases, with 13 bases left in between. Germline V gives CDR1 SQVTM, CDR2 ANQGSEA. This CDR3 region has 13 residues. The CDR3 is CSVGQAAGEKLFF. CDR3 nucleotides: TGCAGCGTTGGACAGGCGGCGGGTGAAAAACTGTTTTTT.

The J gene is TRBJ2-7, the V gene TRBV6-1, with D perhaps matching TRBD2 (5 bases). The V end lost 1 base, the J end lost 5 bases, and 12 bases lay between the germline ends. This CDR3 region has 14 residues. Germline CDR1 is MNHNS and CDR2 is SASEGT. CDR3 nucleotide sequence: TGTGCCAGCAGTGAAGTCCCGGGGTTCAACGAGCAGTACTTC. It codes for CASSEVPGFNEQYF.

The chain is built from TRBV29-1 and TRBJ1-1; possibly TRBD1 for D (5 bases). Germline lookup yields CDR1 SQVTM and CDR2 ANQGSEA. The CDR3 consists of 13 residues. Between the trimmed V and J ends, which lost 5 bases and 0 bases, there was a span of 10 bases. The chain's CDR3 is CSVLGLMNTEAFF. The CDR3 DNA reads as TGCAGCGTTCTGGGACTGATGAACACTGAAGCTTTCTTT.

The chain has TRBV28 and TRBJ1-2; tentative D call: TRBD1 (6 bases). Germline V gene lookup returns CDR1 MDHEN and CDR2 SYDVKM. V was cut by 5 bases and J by 2 bases, with 15 bases left in between. The CDR3 runs to 15 residues. The CDR3 protein is CASSLGGGANYGYTF. The DNA for the CDR3 is TGTGCCAGCAGTCTGGGTGGGGGGGCGAACTATGGCTACACCTTC.

The CDR3 bases are TGCGCCAGCAGCTTGGAAGGCGGTTCTTCCACAGATACGCAGTATTTT. This encodes CASSLEGGSSTDTQYF. V is TRBV5-1 and J is TRBJ2-3, with D unclear. Trimming took 0 bases from V and 2 from J, leaving 13 bases between them. Germline V gene sequence: CDR1 SGHRS, CDR2 YFSETQ. The CDR3 runs to 16 residues.

The chain combines TRBV7-8 with TRBJ1-5; TRBD1 aligns across 7 bases. The CDR3 is made up of 17 amino acids. CDR1 is SGHVS, CDR2 FQNEAQ, per germline. Trimming at V came to 1 base and at J to 0 bases, leaving 6 bases not matched to a gene. CDR3 DNA sequence: TGTGCCAGCAGCTTAGAGGGGGCAGCTTATAGCAATCAGCCCCAGCATTTT. It specifies CASSLEGAAYSNQPQHF.

The chain couples TRBV11-2 to TRBJ2-7, with 11 bases that match TRBD2. V was pared by 6 bases and J by 4 bases, with 5 bases of the junction left unmatched. Looked up from germline, CDR1 is SGHAT and CDR2 is FQNNGV. This CDR3 region has 14 residues. The CDR3 region is CASRDLAGGYEQYF. The CDR3 DNA is TGTGCCAGCAGGGACCTAGCGGGAGGTTACGAGCAGTACTTC.

A few counts support this clone. J is TRBJ2-7 and V is TRBV19, with D tentatively TRBD1 (5 bases). Trimming left V 5 bases short and J 6 bases short, with 17 bases between. The CDR3 sequence is 14 residues long. Germline V gene lookup returns CDR1 LNHDA and CDR2 SQIVND (reference sequence). The CDR3 sequence is CASSQGLADVEQYF. The CDR3 nucleotides are TGTGCCAGTAGTCAGGGCCTGGCGGATGTCGAGCAGTACTTC. The whole variable domain, filled in from reference TRBV19 and TRBJ2-7, reads DGGITQSPKYLFRKEGQNVTLSCEQNLNHDAMYWYRQDPGQGLRLIYYSQIVNDFQKGDIAEGYSVSREKKESFPLTVTSAQKNPTAFYLCASSQGLADVEQYFGPGTRLTVT.

The chain couples TRBV11-2 to TRBJ1-3; possible D gene TRBD1, 5 bases. Per the germline V gene, CDR1 is SGHAT and CDR2 is FQNNGV. The CDR3 sequence is 20 residues long. Trimming removed 0 bases at V and 0 bases at J, with 21 bases between. The CDR3 loop reads CASSLERRAYRASSGNTIYF. The DNA for the CDR3 is TGTGCCAGCAGCTTAGAACGCAGGGCGTACCGAGCAAGCTCTGGAAACACCATATATTTT. The whole variable domain, remainder taken from reference TRBV11-2 and TRBJ1-3, is EAGVAQSPRYKIIEKRQSVAFWCNPISGHATLYWYQQILGQGPKLLIQFQNNGVVDDSQLPKDRFSAERLKGVDSTLKIQPAKLEDSAVYLCASSLERRAYRASSGNTIYFGEGSWLTVV.

CDR3: CATRTATDTQYF. CDR3 nucleotides: TGTGCCACTCGGACAGCCACAGATACGCAGTATTTT. The V gene is TRBV24-1, the J gene TRBJ2-3; a possible D gene is TRBD1 (6 bases). The CDR3 is 12 amino acids. Germline-derived CDR1 and CDR2 are KGHDR and SFDVKD. V shed 10 bases and J shed 2 bases, with 9 bases lying between them.